Shown below are 27 T cell receptor beta chains from a single sample sequenced in a study of T cell responses to AZD1222 COVID-19 vaccine. Clones were sequenced by immunoSEQ multiplex PCR, and TCRdb holds only the in-frame ones, with some missing. The sample contains 90,000 to 150,000 clones, 80% to 90% of which appear only once. This sample comprised peripheral blood, obtained on day 0 of AZD1222 vaccination. These receptors came from an adult in good health.

The chain is built from TRBV10-2 and TRBJ1-2; D is ambiguous. Trimming removed 3 bases at V and 1 base at J, with 6 bases between. Germline values: CDR1 WSHSY, CDR2 SAAADI. This CDR3 is 13 amino acids long. The CDR3 sequence: CASSDQDNYGYTF. The CDR3 nucleotides read TGCGCCAGCAGTGATCAGGATAACTATGGCTACACCTTC.

The genes are TRBV5-5 and TRBJ1-5; D unclear. The CDR3 sequence is 15 residues long. Trimming left V 0 bases short and J 0 bases short, with 7 bases between. The germline CDR1 and CDR2 sequences are SGHKS and YYEKEE (reference sequence). Here the CDR3 DNA reads TGTGCCAGCAGCTTGGCCAGGAATAGCAATCAGCCCCAGCATTTT. Encoded protein: CASSLARNSNQPQHF.

The V call is TRBV19, the J call TRBJ1-5; D is perhaps TRBD1 (6 bases). Trimming took 1 base from V and 2 from J, leaving 15 bases between them. Per germline, CDR1 LNHDA and CDR2 SQIVND (reference sequence). This CDR3 has 17 amino acids. The CDR3 coding sequence is TGTGCCAGTAGTATAGGGGGGCGGGGGATGGGCAATCAGCCCCAGCATTTT. Translating gives CASSIGGRGMGNQPQHF.

The chain links TRBV7-2 to TRBJ1-1; D is possibly TRBD1 (6 bases). There are 14 residues in the CDR3. Germline V gives CDR1 SGHTA, CDR2 FQGNSA. Trimming removed 1 base from V and 7 bases from J, with 13 bases in between. CDR3 DNA sequence: TGTGCCAGCAGCTTAGTCTCCGGGACACTTGAAGCTTTCTTT. It translates to CASSLVSGTLEAFF.

J is TRBJ2-2 and V is TRBV11-2; TRBD2 might be the D (5 bases). CDR1 and CDR2 (germline): SGHAT, FQNNGV. Trimming cost V 5 bases and J 7 bases, with 11 bases left between them. This CDR3 has 13 residues. The CDR3 loop reads CASSPVRDGELFF. CDR3 sequence (DNA): TGTGCCAGCAGCCCGGTTCGGGACGGGGAGCTGTTTTTT.

The chain recombines TRBV2 with TRBJ1-3; TRBD1 agrees at 8 bases. Trimming took 6 bases from V and 4 from J; bases not matched to a gene: 5. The CDR3 extends over 14 amino acids. CDR1 and CDR2 (germline): SNHLY, FYNNEI. CDR3 residues: CASSGQGSGNTIYF. CDR3 bases: TGTGCCAGCAGCGGACAGGGATCAGGAAACACCATATATTTT.

J is TRBJ2-1 and V is TRBV20-1; TRBD1 agrees at 7 bases. This CDR3 comprises 14 residues. From germline, CDR1 is DFQATT and CDR2 SNEGSKA (reference sequence). V gave up 3 bases and J gave up 2 bases; unmatched junction bases: 4. CDR3 DNA sequence: TGCAGTGCTAGTACAGGGGCGGCCTACAATGAGCAGTTCTTC. It specifies CSASTGAAYNEQFF.

This clone was counted a few times. This sequence joins TRBV18 and TRBJ2-7, with D possibly TRBD2 on 6 matching bases. Trimming took 3 bases from V and 0 from J, leaving 9 bases between them. This CDR3 spans 14 amino acids. CDR1 is KGHSH and CDR2 is LQKENI in the germline V gene. DNA of the CDR3: TGTGCCAGCTCACCGATGGAGGGCTCCTACGAGCAGTACTTC. Its protein product is CASSPMEGSYEQYF.

The chain uses TRBV4-1 and TRBJ2-3, with 10 bases fitting TRBD2. The length of the CDR3 is 16 residues. Germline CDR1 is MGHRA and CDR2 is YSYEKL. J was trimmed by 4 bases and V by 2 bases; bases with no gene match: 6. The CDR3 sequence: CASSQTLAGVADTQYF. CDR3 DNA: TGCGCCAGCAGCCAAACCCTAGCGGGAGTTGCAGATACGCAGTATTTT.

V is TRBV4-3 and J is TRBJ1-1, with a weak D call TRBD1 (6 bases). V was pared by 1 base and J by 8 bases, with 20 bases between. This CDR3 spans 16 amino acids. Germline V gene sequence: CDR1 LGHNA, CDR2 YSLEER. The CDR3 is CASSQGTTGTDREAFF. The CDR3 DNA reads as TGCGCCAGCAGCCAAGGAACTACCGGGACGGACAGAGAAGCTTTCTTT.

The gene calls are TRBV3-1 (or the pseudogene TRBV3-2) and TRBJ2-1, with TRBD2 as a possible D gene (6 bases). Per the germline V gene, CDR1 is LGHDT and CDR2 is YNNKEL (reference sequence). With 0 bases removed from V and 10 bases from J, the gap between germline ends came to 7 bases. The CDR3 spans 12 residues. The CDR3 region is CASSQEGREQFF. The CDR3 region has the DNA TGTGCCAGCAGCCAAGAGGGGAGGGAGCAGTTCTTC.

The J gene is TRBJ1-3, the V gene TRBV28; a weak D match, TRBD1 (6 bases). CDR3 length: 14 amino acids. Germline CDR1 reads MDHEN; CDR2 reads SYDVKM. V was cut by 7 bases and J by 2 bases, with 12 bases left in between. For the CDR3, the DNA is TGTGCCAGCACCTCAGGGGCCGCTGGAAACACCATATATTTT. It specifies CASTSGAAGNTIYF.

V usage is TRBV5-5 and J usage is TRBJ1-1, with TRBD1 matching 8 bases. CDR1 is SGHKS, CDR2 YYEKEE, per germline (reference sequence). CDR3 length: 16 amino acids. Trimming cost V 4 bases and J 3 bases; bases outside gene matches: 11. For the CDR3, the DNA is TGTGCCAGCAGCCCTCGACAGGGGCGTAGTGACACTGAAGCTTTCTTT. As protein: CASSPRQGRSDTEAFF.

The rearrangement joins TRBV7-3 to TRBJ2-3, with D maybe TRBD2 (5 bases). Trimming took 5 bases from V and 4 from J, leaving 10 bases between them. The CDR3 has 13 amino acids. Germline V CDR1 and CDR2: SGHTA, FQGTGA. CDR3 coding DNA: TGTGCCAGCAGCGCCGGACTGGCAGATACGCAGTATTTT. As protein: CASSAGLADTQYF.

This chain connects TRBV7-9 to TRBJ1-3; D remains unclear. Per the germline V gene, CDR1 is SEHNR and CDR2 is FQNEAQ (reference sequence). The CDR3 covers 16 residues. The germline V and J ends were trimmed by 5 bases and 4 bases, with 18 bases remaining between them. CDR3 coding DNA: TGTGCCAGCAGCCCTCTTGGCGGGTCCCGGGGAAACACCATATATTTT. Translation: CASSPLGGSRGNTIYF.

In its sample, this clone was seen once. The V gene is TRBV25-1, the J gene TRBJ1-4; D remains ambiguous. The CDR3 has 15 amino acids. V shed 5 bases and J shed 0 bases, with 10 bases lying between them. In germline, CDR1 is MGHDK, CDR2 SYGVNS. CDR3 sequence reads: CASSPWTTTNEKLFF. Here the CDR3 DNA reads TGTGCCAGCAGTCCCTGGACCACAACTAATGAAAAACTGTTTTTT.

This chain links TRBV6-5 with TRBJ2-1; possibly TRBD2 for D (7 bases). The V end was cut by 6 bases, the J end by 9 bases, with 15 bases between. The CDR3 contains 13 residues. Germline V gives CDR1 MNHEY, CDR2 SVGAGI. CDR3 sequence: CASRVPGGGEQFF. The CDR3, as DNA: TGTGCCAGCAGGGTGCCGGGGGGCGGTGAGCAGTTCTTC.

This chain uses TRBV27 with TRBJ2-4; 11 nucleotides align to TRBD1. The CDR3 spans 14 residues. Germline CDR1 MNHEY, CDR2 SMNVEV (reference sequence). The V gene end was trimmed by 5 bases and the J gene end by 7 bases; junction bases not matched to a gene: 4. The CDR3 nucleotides read TGTGCCAGCAGTGACCGGGACAGGGGGAACATTCAGTACTTC. Translating it yields CASSDRDRGNIQYF.

This clone came up once. The V call is TRBV2, the J call TRBJ2-7; D possibly corresponds to TRBD1 (6 bases). Trimming took off 3 bases at V and 2 bases at J, with 14 bases between the two ends. The germline V gene encodes CDR1 SNHLY and CDR2 FYNNEI. The CDR3 extends over 15 amino acids. The CDR3 DNA is TGTGCCAGCAGTGAGTTCGGGACAACCACCTACGAGCAGTACTTC. It translates to CASSEFGTTTYEQYF.

The chain uses TRBV11-2 and TRBJ1-2; perhaps TRBD1 as D (5 bases). Trimming cost V 5 bases and J 4 bases, with 14 bases left between them. This CDR3 has 14 amino acids. The V gene's germline CDR1 is SGHAT and CDR2 FQNNGV. The CDR3 sequence is CASSPQQGLYGYTF. The CDR3 DNA is TGTGCCAGCAGCCCCCAGCAGGGTCTCTATGGCTACACCTTC.

The genes are TRBV7-9 and TRBJ1-2, with D possibly being TRBD1 (5 bases). Germline CDR1 reads SEHNR; CDR2 reads FQNEAQ (reference sequence). This CDR3 spans 15 amino acids. V was clipped by 6 bases and J by 3 bases, with 17 bases between them. Written as DNA, the CDR3 is TGTGCCAGCAGGGGGGGACTCCTCCGGGACTATGGCTACACCTTC. Its protein is CASRGGLLRDYGYTF.

The chain links TRBV3-1 (or the pseudogene TRBV3-2) to TRBJ2-3; possible D gene TRBD2, 5 bases. Germline V gene data show CDR1 as LGHDT and CDR2 as YNNKEL (reference sequence). CDR3 length equals 15 residues. Deletions cut 0 bases from V and 6 bases from J, with 13 bases between. DNA of the CDR3: TGTGCCAGCAGCCAAGATCTAGGGAGCCGGGATACGCAGTATTTT. Translation: CASSQDLGSRDTQYF.

The rearrangement links TRBV6-5 to TRBJ2-7; D may be TRBD1 or TRBD2 (6 bases each). Trimming took 2 bases from V and 10 from J, leaving 12 bases between them. Germline V lookup: CDR1 MNHEY, CDR2 SVGAGI. This CDR3 spans 12 amino acids. The CDR3 DNA reads TGTGCCAGCAGTTACAGGGGGGTGGGCCAGTACTTC. Translating gives CASSYRGVGQYF.

The sample holds a few counts of this clone. This chain links TRBV4-1 with TRBJ1-3; 7 nucleotides match TRBD1. This CDR3 contains 15 residues. With V trimmed by 4 bases and J by 0 bases, 3 bases remained unmatched. The V gene's germline CDR1 is MGHRA and CDR2 YSYEKL. The CDR3 region is CASSLDRDSGNTIYF. The CDR3 DNA is TGCGCCAGCAGCCTTGACAGGGACTCTGGAAACACCATATATTTT.

V gene TRBV7-2 combines with J gene TRBJ2-7; D remains ambiguous. This CDR3 region has 12 residues. Germline values: CDR1 SGHTA, CDR2 FQGNSA. V was pared by 4 bases and J by 4 bases, with 8 bases between. The DNA for the CDR3 is TGTGCCAGCAGCTCCACGAGGTACGAGCAGTACTTC. Residues: CASSSTRYEQYF. The whole variable domain, remainder taken from reference TRBV7-2 and TRBJ2-7, is GAGVSQSPSNKVTEKGKDVELRCDPISGHTALYWYRQSLGQGLEFLIYFQGNSAPDKSGLPSDRFSAERTGGSVSTLTIQRTQQEDSAVYLCASSSTRYEQYFGPGTRLTVT.

This chain joins TRBV28 and TRBJ2-3; D not certain. Germline values: CDR1 MDHEN, CDR2 SYDVKM. V dropped 1 base and J dropped 1 base, with 6 bases sitting between them. CDR3 size: 14 residues. The CDR3 here is CASSLLFRTDTQYF. The CDR3, as DNA: TGTGCCAGCAGTTTATTATTTCGCACAGATACGCAGTATTTT.

CDR3 region: CASSPRGSYNEQFF. CDR3 nucleotides: TGTGCCAGCAGCCCCAGGGGCTCCTACAATGAGCAGTTCTTC. The chain joins TRBV7-3 to TRBJ2-1; weak D call: TRBD1 (6 bases). This CDR3 contains 14 residues. Germline CDR1 is SGHTA and CDR2 is FQGTGA. The V end was cut by 5 bases, the J end by 0 bases, with 8 bases between.